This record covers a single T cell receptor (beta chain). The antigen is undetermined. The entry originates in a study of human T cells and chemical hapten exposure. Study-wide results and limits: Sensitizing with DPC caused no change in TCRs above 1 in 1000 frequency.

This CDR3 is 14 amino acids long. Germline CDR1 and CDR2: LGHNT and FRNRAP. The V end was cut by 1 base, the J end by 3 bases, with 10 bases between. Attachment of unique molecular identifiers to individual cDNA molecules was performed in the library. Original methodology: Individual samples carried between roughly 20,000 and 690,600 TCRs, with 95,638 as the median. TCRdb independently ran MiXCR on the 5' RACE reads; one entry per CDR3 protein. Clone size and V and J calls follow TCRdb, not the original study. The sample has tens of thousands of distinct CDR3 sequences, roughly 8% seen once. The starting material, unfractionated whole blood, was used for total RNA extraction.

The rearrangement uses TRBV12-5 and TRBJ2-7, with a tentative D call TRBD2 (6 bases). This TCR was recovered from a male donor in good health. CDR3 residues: CASGLALGGYEQYF. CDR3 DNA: TGTGCTAGTGGTTTGGCGCTCGGGGGCTACGAGCAGTACTTC.